This T cell receptor beta chain was identified during a study of CXCR3-negative and CXCR3-positive naive CD8 T cells. Findings and limits, study-wide: CXCR3-positive naive cells had more hydrophobic TRB CDR3s than CXCR3-negative naive cells. Cryopreserved cells showed partially decreased CXCR3 expression, and most assays used fresh PBMCs.

Worth noting for this clonotype: Its matching antigen is unknown.

Libraries were UMI-labeled 5' RACE TRB cDNA. TCRdb re-called the 5' RACE reads, yielding one record per CDR3 amino acid sequence without DNA. There are about 150,000 distinct CDR3 sequences in the sample, with 0.45% to 0.55% held by the top ten. Germline V lookup: CDR1 SGHNT, CDR2 YENEEA. The CDR3 contains 14 residues. The source is a human donor in good health. Some clones in this sample may be carry-over from other donors' samples. The sequencing input was naive CXCR3+ CD8+ T cells from blood. Described subset: CD45RO-CCR7+CD27+CD95- naive CD8+ T cells expressing CXCR3 (TNR3+). V gene TRBV11-3 combines with J gene TRBJ2-2; TCRdb calls TRBD1, which cannot be checked without DNA. This CDR3 is CASSFSEGAGELFF.